This TCR beta chain was sequenced during a study of glioma-infiltrating T cells after dendritic cell vaccination. There are 17 residues in the CDR3. Looked up from germline, CDR1 is SGHTS and CDR2 is YDEGEE. The junction had 12 bases not matched to a gene; V was cut back by 1 base and J by 4 bases. Produced via immunoSEQ multiplex PCR; TCRdb's table is partial and in-frame only. This sample has around 67,000 clones; about 76% occur once, and the top ten carry 7.9%. The TCR originated in a human donor with glioblastoma. The source material was blood, sampled before dendritic cell vaccination. This chain links TRBV5-8 with TRBJ1-2, with 8 nucleotides matching TRBD1. CDR3 region: CASSLRQGARRGYGYTF. CDR3 DNA: TGTGCCAGCAGCTTGCGGCAGGGGGCCCGACGTGGCTATGGCTACACCTTC.